The sequence of this T cell receptor (beta chain) was determined in a study of blood T cell repertoires in COVID-19. Study background: COVID-19 samples, acute and convalescent, were from the United States, Italy and Spain.

Germline CDR1 and CDR2: SGHTA and FQGNSA. This CDR3 is built from 16 residues. Between the trimmed V and J ends, which lost 1 base and 1 base, there was a span of 11 bases. The data were produced by immunoSEQ multiplex PCR, yet TCRdb's version contains in-frame clones alone and is incomplete. The sample has roughly 200,000 clones; about 81% are singletons. The sequencing input was peripheral blood. The rearrangement joins TRBV7-2 to TRBJ2-1, with D possibly being TRBD1 (5 bases). This clonotype was sampled from a woman aged 80 or over with COVID-19, enrolled during active disease. The CDR3 sequence: CASSLVGGASYNEQFF. The DNA for the CDR3 is TGTGCCAGCAGCTTAGTTGGTGGGGCGTCCTACAATGAGCAGTTCTTC. The whole variable domain, filled in from reference TRBV7-2 and TRBJ2-1, reads GAGVSQSPSNKVTEKGKDVELRCDPISGHTALYWYRQSLGQGLEFLIYFQGNSAPDKSGLPSDRFSAERTGGSVSTLTIQRTQQEDSAVYLCASSLVGGASYNEQFFGPGTRLTVL.